Below, 25 T cell receptor beta chains from the same sample are listed, as sequenced in a study of T cells in Graves' hyperthyroidism and ophthalmopathy. Amplification targeted TCR beta CDR3 regions from RNA transcripts. Researchers ran a first-round RT-PCR on the TCR CDR3 using the HTBI primer set. TCRdb reprocessed the multiplex PCR reads via MiXCR and lists one record per CDR3 protein. The sample holds about 590,000 distinct CDR3 sequences, less than 20% seen once. Input material: blood. Source of these receptors: a woman in her twenties or thirties with Graves' hyperthyroidism.

CDR3 coding DNA: TGTGCCAGCAGTCGAGACAGGGGGCCGAACTATGGCTACACCTTC. Translated, it gives CASSRDRGPNYGYTF. The chain joins TRBV6-1 to TRBJ1-2; 10 bases line up with TRBD1. J was trimmed by 2 bases and V by 5 bases; bases with no gene match: 5. Germline loops: CDR1 MNHNS, CDR2 SASEGT. The CDR3 is 15 amino acids.

This clonotype was counted ten times or more. The J gene is TRBJ1-1, the V gene TRBV11-2, with a possible D match to TRBD1 (6 bases). The CDR3 spans 15 residues. Germline loops: CDR1 SGHAT, CDR2 FQNNGV. Trimming stripped 1 base from V and 5 bases from J, with 14 bases between. DNA for the CDR3: TGTGCCAGCAGCTTAGGGTGGGGGGCCGGGACTGAAGCTTTCTTT. Residues: CASSLGWGAGTEAFF.

V gene TRBV19 combines with J gene TRBJ2-2; D is undetermined. The CDR3 extends over 14 amino acids. Per the germline V gene, CDR1 is LNHDA and CDR2 is SQIVND (reference sequence). Trimming took off 6 bases at V and 9 bases at J, with 17 bases between the two ends. The CDR3 DNA sequence: TGTGCCAGTAGGGGGTCGGTGGTCGATCGGGAGCTGTTTTTT. Translation: CASRGSVVDRELFF.

This clonotype was seen at least ten times. The CDR3 is CASSPNDYEQYF. The CDR3, as DNA: TGTGCCAGCTCACCGAACGACTACGAGCAGTACTTC. The chain employs TRBV18 and TRBJ2-7; D ambiguous. This CDR3 comprises 12 residues. Germline V gene lookup returns CDR1 KGHSH and CDR2 LQKENI. Between the trimmed V and J ends, which lost 3 bases and 3 bases, there was a span of 6 bases.

At least ten counts were recorded for this clonotype. V usage is TRBV7-2 and J usage is TRBJ2-7; D remains unclear. Trimming took 2 bases from V and 0 from J, leaving 17 bases between them. The germline V gene encodes CDR1 SGHTA and CDR2 FQGNSA. This CDR3 comprises 17 residues. The CDR3 sequence is CASSLRHSLRSSYEQYF. The DNA of the CDR3 is TGTGCCAGCAGCTTACGGCACTCCTTAAGGAGCTCCTACGAGCAGTACTTC. Complete variable domain (other parts from reference TRBV7-2 and TRBJ2-7): GAGVSQSPSNKVTEKGKDVELRCDPISGHTALYWYRQSLGQGLEFLIYFQGNSAPDKSGLPSDRFSAERTGGSVSTLTIQRTQQEDSAVYLCASSLRHSLRSSYEQYFGPGTRLTVT.

This clonotype was observed many times. A read error may account for a junction end that differs from germline. The V call is TRBV7-7, the J call TRBJ2-3; TRBD2 is a possible D gene (5 bases). The CDR3 has 15 amino acids. The V gene's germline CDR1 is SSHAT and CDR2 FNYEAQ (reference sequence). The CDR3 protein is CASSPLASSTDTQYF. CDR3 coding DNA: TGTGCTAGCAGCCCCCTAGCATCTAGCACAGATACGCAGTATTTT.

With respect to this clonotype: Since a much larger clone is just one base distant, this may be a read error. The chain recombines TRBV29-1 with TRBJ1-1; D is undetermined. Germline CDR1 and CDR2: SQVTM and ANQGSEA. This CDR3 has 16 residues. Trimming stripped 1 base from V and 0 bases from J, with 15 bases between. The CDR3 bases are TGCAGCGTTGAAGTTCCAGGCAGTTCAATGAACACTGAAGCTTTCTTT. This sequence encodes CSVEVPGSSMNTEAFF. Variable domain in full (rest from reference TRBV29-1 and TRBJ1-1): SAVISQKPSRDICQRGTSLTIQCQVDSQVTMMFWYRQQPGQSLTLIATANQGSEATYESGFVIDKFPISRPNLTFSTLTVSNMSPEDSSIYLCSVEVPGSSMNTEAFFGQGTRLTVV.

This clonotype was recorded at least ten times. V is TRBV9 and J is TRBJ2-7, with D possibly matching TRBD1 (6 bases). V lost 3 bases and J 2 bases, leaving 18 bases between the germline ends. Looked up from germline, CDR1 is SGDLS and CDR2 is YYNGEE. The CDR3 is made up of 16 amino acids. CDR3 DNA sequence: TGTGCCAGCAGCGAGAACAGGGTTTCCGGAGCCTACGAGCAGTACTTC. Translating it yields CASSENRVSGAYEQYF.

This clonotype was counted at least ten times. The chain couples TRBV7-9 to TRBJ2-1; perhaps D is TRBD1 or TRBD2 (6 bases each). The length of the CDR3 is 13 residues. The V and J ends lost 1 base and 10 bases respectively, with 11 bases between them. Germline V CDR1 and CDR2: SEHNR, FQNEAQ (reference sequence). The CDR3, as DNA: TGTGCCAGCAGCTTAGATCGGGGGCTCGAGCAGTTCTTC. It translates to CASSLDRGLEQFF.

In this sample, this clonotype turned up many times. J is TRBJ2-3 and V is TRBV7-8; D is perhaps TRBD2 (5 bases). CDR3 length equals 17 residues. Per germline, CDR1 SGHVS and CDR2 FQNEAQ. V lost 1 base and J lost 6, with 20 bases in between. The CDR3 loop is CASSLELGQRSRDTQYF. Here the CDR3 DNA reads TGTGCCAGCAGCTTAGAACTCGGCCAGCGGTCCAGGGATACGCAGTATTTT.

This clonotype appeared many times. The rearrangement uses TRBV2 and TRBJ1-6, with 8 bases identical to TRBD1. V lost 6 bases and J lost 11; bases outside the gene matches: 9. Germline V gene lookup returns CDR1 SNHLY and CDR2 FYNNEI. The CDR3 has 14 residues. CDR3 in DNA: TGTGCCAGCAGGTTGTCAGGACAGGGTCCACCCCTCCACTTT. It encodes CASRLSGQGPPLHF. Together with reference TRBV2 and TRBJ1-6, the CDR3 gives the full variable domain: EPEVTQTPSHQVTQMGQEVILRCVPISNHLYFYWYRQILGQKVEFLVSFYNNEISEKSEIFDDQFSVERPDGSNFTLKIRSTKLEDSAMYFCASRLSGQGPPLHFGNGTRLTVT.

This clonotype has more than one count but fewer than ten. This chain joins TRBV12-3 or TRBV12-4 and TRBJ2-4, with 9 bases that match TRBD2. The CDR3 spans 21 residues. Trimming removed 4 bases from V and 4 bases from J; junction bases left unmatched: 23. CDR3 in amino acids: CASSWRALAGADFWSKNIQYF. Written as DNA, the CDR3 is TGTGCCAGCAGTTGGCGGGCCTTAGCGGGAGCCGACTTTTGGTCTAAAAACATTCAGTACTTC.

This clonotype has a handful of counts. The CDR3 coding sequence is TGCGCCAGCAGCCCCCGGACTAGCGGGTGGGGCACAGATACGCAGTATTTT. This sequence encodes CASSPRTSGWGTDTQYF. The V call is TRBV5-1, the J call TRBJ2-3; 11 positions agree with TRBD2. Losses at the gene ends were 4 bases for V and 1 base for J; bases not matched to a gene: 8. The germline V gene has CDR1 SGHRS and CDR2 YFSETQ. The CDR3 is made up of 17 amino acids. Full variable domain (missing parts from reference TRBV5-1 and TRBJ2-3): KAGVTQTPRYLIKTRGQQVTLSCSPISGHRSVSWYQQTPGQGLQFLFEYFSETQRNKGNFPGRFSGRQFSNSRSEMNVSTLELGDSALYLCASSPRTSGWGTDTQYFGPGTRLTVL.

Many counts were recorded for this clonotype. The chain joins TRBV7-9 to TRBJ1-1; D unclear. Trimming cost V 2 bases and J 2 bases, with 21 bases left between them. The germline gives CDR1 SEHNR, CDR2 FQNEAQ (reference sequence). This CDR3 has 18 residues. CDR3 region: CASSLMSGGRAPNTEAFF. For the CDR3, the DNA is TGTGCCAGCAGCTTAATGTCAGGAGGACGAGCCCCTAACACTGAAGCTTTCTTT.

This clonotype was detected many times. This chain uses TRBV6-1 with TRBJ2-2; 9 bases are a match to TRBD1. This CDR3 contains 16 residues. J lost 2 bases, V lost 6 bases, and 7 bases had no gene match. Germline CDR1 is MNHNS and CDR2 is SASEGT. CDR3 nucleotide sequence: TGTGCCAGCAGAGGCTTGGGACAGGGTAACACCGGGGAGCTGTTTTTT. Its translation is CASRGLGQGNTGELFF.

This clonotype appeared a few times. V is TRBV18 and J is TRBJ1-3, with D uncertain. In germline, CDR1 is KGHSH, CDR2 LQKENI. V shed 0 bases and J shed 1 base, with 13 bases lying between them. The CDR3 has 17 residues. The CDR3 DNA is TGTGCCAGCTCACCACCGGTCCGGTCGGTTTCTGGAAACACCATATATTTT. Amino acids: CASSPPVRSVSGNTIYF.

About this clonotype itself: At one end, the junction sequence differs from germline, possibly due to a read error. J is TRBJ1-4 and V is TRBV15; D call uncertain. The CDR3 extends over 18 amino acids. Germline V gene sequence: CDR1 LNHNV, CDR2 YYDKDF (reference sequence). The DNA of the CDR3 is TGTGCCACCAGCGGAGATCTAACAGCCCGGCAAACTAATGAAAAACTGTTTTTT. Its translation: CATSGDLTARQTNEKLFF.

This clonotype was seen at least ten times. The chain uses TRBV27 and TRBJ1-2; D is possibly TRBD1 (5 bases). Trimming removed 7 bases from V and 3 bases from J, with 12 bases in between. CDR1 and CDR2 (germline): MNHEY, SMNVEV (reference sequence). CDR3 size: 13 residues. The CDR3 loop reads CASTPGTYYGYTF. In DNA, the CDR3 is TGTGCCAGCACCCCTGGGACGTACTATGGCTACACCTTC.

The rearrangement links TRBV29-1 to TRBJ1-4, with a possible D match to TRBD1 (6 bases). Germline V gene data show CDR1 as SQVTM and CDR2 as ANQGSEA. The V end was cut by 0 bases, the J end by 8 bases, with 13 bases between. There are 14 residues in the CDR3. The CDR3 protein is CSVEDRGVREKLFF. The CDR3 DNA sequence: TGCAGCGTTGAAGACAGGGGAGTTCGGGAAAAACTGTTTTTT.

This chain connects TRBV6-1 to TRBJ1-1, with D tentatively TRBD1 (6 bases). V was clipped by 6 bases and J by 4 bases, with 15 bases between them. Germline lookup yields CDR1 MNHNS and CDR2 SASEGT. CDR3 size: 14 residues. The CDR3 is CASSKQGKGTEAFF. CDR3 nucleotide sequence: TGTGCCAGCAGCAAACAGGGAAAGGGCACTGAAGCTTTCTTT.

A few counts support this clonotype. The chain uses TRBV9 and TRBJ1-1; D perhaps matches TRBD1 (6 bases). The CDR3 runs 14 residues. Germline values: CDR1 SGDLS, CDR2 YYNGEE. The V gene lost 4 bases and the J gene lost 7 bases, with 17 bases spanning the gap. This CDR3 is CASSIEGGSSEAFF. The CDR3 DNA sequence: TGTGCCAGCAGCATTGAAGGGGGGTCTAGTGAAGCTTTCTTT.

This clonotype was seen ten or more times. The chain recombines TRBV30 with TRBJ2-7; D ambiguous. V lost 2 bases and J 5 bases, leaving 16 bases between the germline ends. This CDR3 has 14 residues. Germline CDR1 is GTSNPN and CDR2 is SVGIG (reference sequence). This CDR3 is CAWSNRAGDHEQYF. The CDR3 coding sequence is TGTGCCTGGAGTAACCGGGCTGGAGACCACGAGCAGTACTTC.

The rearrangement uses TRBV5-6 and TRBJ1-5; no firm D call. Germline V CDR1 and CDR2: SGHDT, YYEEEE. The V end was cut by 0 bases, the J end by 7 bases, with 8 bases between. The CDR3 runs 13 residues. The CDR3 protein is CASSLGWGQPQHF. Here the CDR3 DNA reads TGTGCCAGCAGCTTGGGGTGGGGACAGCCCCAGCATTTT. The full variable domain, in which reference TRBV5-6 and TRBJ1-5 provide the parts outside the CDR3, is DAGVTQSPTHLIKTRGQQVTLRCSPKSGHDTVSWYQQALGQGPQFIFQYYEEEERQRGNFPDRFSGHQFPNYSSELNVNALLLGDSALYLCASSLGWGQPQHFGDGTRLSIL.

J is TRBJ2-1 and V is TRBV27, with TRBD2 matching over 13 bases. The CDR3 length is 17 residues. J gave up 4 bases and V 4 bases, and 7 bases lay outside the gene matches. Germline CDR1 reads MNHEY; CDR2 reads SMNVEV (reference sequence). CDR3 amino acids: CASSSRTSGSEYNEQFF. CDR3 in DNA: TGTGCCAGCAGTTCCCGGACTAGCGGGAGTGAATACAATGAGCAGTTCTTC.

This clonotype has a count of ten or more. The chain links TRBV12-3 or TRBV12-4 to TRBJ1-2; 7 nucleotides agree with TRBD1. V was pared by 2 bases and J by 6 bases, with 6 bases of the junction left unmatched. CDR3 size: 14 residues. The CDR3 region has the DNA TGTGCCAGCAGTTTATCAGGGGGAGTAGATGGCTACACCTTC. Translation: CASSLSGGVDGYTF.